This T cell receptor beta chain was obtained from a study of blood T cells in healthy people across ages. Points from the study as a whole: Calculation of diversity from one million T cells yielded estimates considered to be underestimates.

Germline V CDR1 and CDR2: DFQATT, SNEGSKA (reference sequence). V lost 6 bases and J lost 2; bases outside the gene matches: 6. This CDR3 region has 13 residues. On this clonotype: Antigen: not known.

Using a J-beta primer mix together with a sample-barcoded 5' primer, a second PCR was run for roughly 6 to 12 cycles. TCRdb re-derived calls from the 5' RACE reads in MiXCR, one entry per CDR3 protein. Here the sample spans around 1.7 million distinct CDR3 sequences, 28% being singletons. The sequenced sample was blood. This sequence was found in a young woman in good health. The chain carries TRBV20-1 and TRBJ2-7, with 8 positions matching TRBD2. The CDR3 sequence is CSAELAETYEQYF. Here the CDR3 DNA reads TGCAGTGCAGAACTAGCGGAAACCTACGAGCAGTACTTC.